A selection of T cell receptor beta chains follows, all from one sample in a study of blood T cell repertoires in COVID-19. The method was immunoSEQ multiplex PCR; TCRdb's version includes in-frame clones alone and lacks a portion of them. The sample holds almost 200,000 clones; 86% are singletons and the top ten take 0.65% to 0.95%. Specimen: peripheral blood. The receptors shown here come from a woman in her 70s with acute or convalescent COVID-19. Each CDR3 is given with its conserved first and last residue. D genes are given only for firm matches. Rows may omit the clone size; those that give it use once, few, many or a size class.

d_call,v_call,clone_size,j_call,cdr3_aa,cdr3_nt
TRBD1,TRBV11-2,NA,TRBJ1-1,CASSLRQGTEAFF,TGTGCCAGCAGCCTCCGACAGGGCACTGAAGCTTTCTTT
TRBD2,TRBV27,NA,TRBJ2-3,CASSSFLAELTDTQYF,TGTGCCAGCAGCTCTTTTCTAGCGGAACTCACAGATACGCAGTATTTT
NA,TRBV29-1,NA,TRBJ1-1,CSVPGGGQLNTEAFF,TGCAGCGTTCCTGGCGGGGGACAATTGAACACTGAAGCTTTCTTT
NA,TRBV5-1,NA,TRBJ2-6,CASSPGSNSGANVLTF,TGCGCCAGCAGCCCGGGAAGCAACTCTGGGGCCAACGTCCTGACTTTC
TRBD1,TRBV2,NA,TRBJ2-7,CATAGQGGHEQYF,TGTGCCACCGCGGGACAGGGGGGCCACGAGCAGTACTTC
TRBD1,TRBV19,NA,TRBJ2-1,CASSIGDREPYNEQFF,TGTGCCAGTAGTATAGGGGACAGAGAACCCTACAATGAGCAGTTCTTC
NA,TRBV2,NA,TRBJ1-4,CASSLTRYEKLFF,TGTGCCAGCAGCCTGACTCGGTATGAAAAACTGTTTTTT
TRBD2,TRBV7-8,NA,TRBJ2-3,CASSSIAGVSTDTQYF,TGTGCCAGCAGCTCAATAGCGGGGGTGAGCACAGATACGCAGTATTTT
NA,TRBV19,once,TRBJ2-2,CASSKWAQSNTGELFF,TGTGCCAGTAGTAAGTGGGCACAGTCAAACACCGGGGAGCTGTTTTTT
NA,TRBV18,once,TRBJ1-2,CASSPGQARSYGYTF,TGTGCCAGCTCACCAGGGCAGGCCAGGTCCTATGGCTACACCTTC
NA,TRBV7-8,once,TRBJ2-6,CASSLVGRGANVLTF,TGTGCCAGCAGCTTAGTGGGGCGTGGGGCCAACGTCCTGACTTTC
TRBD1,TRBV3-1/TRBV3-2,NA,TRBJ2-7,CASSLTGTGAYEQYF,TGTGCCAGCAGCCTAACCGGGACAGGGGCGTACGAGCAGTACTTC
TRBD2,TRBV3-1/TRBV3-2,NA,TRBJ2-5,CASSQRGTGGQETQYF,TGTGCCAGCAGCCAAAGAGGCACGGGGGGGCAAGAGACCCAGTACTTC
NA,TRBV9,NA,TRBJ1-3,CASSVDSSGNTIYF,TGTGCCAGCAGCGTAGACAGCTCTGGAAACACCATATATTTT
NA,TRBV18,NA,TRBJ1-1,CASSPLTGDTEAFF,TGTGCCAGCTCACCACTGACAGGCGACACTGAAGCTTTCTTT
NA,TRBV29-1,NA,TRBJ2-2,CSARVAGWDTGELFF,TGCAGCGCCCGCGTTGCAGGGTGGGACACCGGGGAGCTGTTTTTT
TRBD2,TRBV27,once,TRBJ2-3,CASSLTSGGSDTQYF,TGTGCCAGCAGTTTGACTAGCGGGGGTTCAGATACGCAGTATTTT
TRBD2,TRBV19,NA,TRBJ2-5,CASRPPGGRETQYF,TGTGCCAGTAGGCCGCCAGGCGGGAGGGAGACCCAGTACTTC
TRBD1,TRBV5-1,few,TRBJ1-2,CASSPGQGYYGYTF,TGCGCCAGCAGCCCAGGACAGGGGTACTATGGCTACACCTTC
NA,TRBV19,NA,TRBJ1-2,CASSIAATENYGYTF,TGTGCCAGTAGTATAGCGGCGACAGAAAACTATGGCTACACCTTC
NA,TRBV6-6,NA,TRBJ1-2,CASSSGTPTYGYTF,TGTGCCAGCAGTTCCGGGACACCTACCTATGGCTACACCTTC
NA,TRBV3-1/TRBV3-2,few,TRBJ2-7,CASSPMVAEVGEQYF,TGTGCCAGCAGCCCCATGGTAGCTGAAGTCGGCGAGCAGTACTTC
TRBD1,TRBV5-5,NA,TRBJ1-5,CASSLQTGVSNQPQHF,TGTGCCAGCAGCCTACAAACAGGGGTTAGCAATCAGCCCCAGCATTTT
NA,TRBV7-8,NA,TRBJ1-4,CASSVTRRGGEKLFF,TGTGCCAGCAGCGTGACTCGTAGGGGGGGTGAAAAACTGTTTTTT
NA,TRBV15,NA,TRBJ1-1,CATSRDKGTEAFF,TGTGCCACCAGCAGAGATAAAGGGACAGAAGCTTTCTTT
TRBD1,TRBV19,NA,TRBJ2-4,CASRRQGAGKNIQYF,TGTGCCAGTAGGAGACAGGGGGCAGGCAAAAACATTCAGTACTTC
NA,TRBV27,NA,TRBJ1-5,CATREGRGNQPQHF,TGTGCCACCCGGGAGGGCAGGGGTAATCAGCCCCAGCATTTT
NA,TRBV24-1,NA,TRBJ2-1,CATRTGDSYNEQFF,TGTGCCACCAGAACAGGAGATTCATACAATGAGCAGTTCTTC
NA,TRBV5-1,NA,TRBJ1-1,CASSQGYREGGEAFF,TGCGCCAGCAGCCAGGGTTACAGGGAAGGGGGTGAAGCTTTCTTT
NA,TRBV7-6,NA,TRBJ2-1,CASSVFNRAEQFF,TGTGCCAGCAGCGTCTTTAACAGGGCTGAGCAGTTCTTC
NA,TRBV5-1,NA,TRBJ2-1,CASSLEQGRDNEQFF,TGCGCCAGCAGCTTGGAGCAGGGGAGGGACAATGAGCAGTTCTTC
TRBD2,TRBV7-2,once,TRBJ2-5,CASSLGTSGRRGETQYF,TGTGCCAGCAGCTTGGGGACTAGCGGGAGGCGGGGAGAGACCCAGTACTTC
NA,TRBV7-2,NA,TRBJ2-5,CASSLVGSVLQETQYF,TGTGCCAGCAGCTTAGTTGGCAGCGTACTTCAAGAGACCCAGTACTTC
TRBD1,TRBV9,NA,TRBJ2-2,CASSVTGGEVGELFF,TGTGCCAGCAGCGTGACAGGGGGCGAGGTCGGGGAGCTGTTTTTT
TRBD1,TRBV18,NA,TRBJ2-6,CASSLTGAGANVLTF,TGTGCCAGCTCTCTTACAGGGGCTGGGGCCAACGTCCTGACTTTC
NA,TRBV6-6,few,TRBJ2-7,CAWGLEEEQYF,TGTGCCTGGGGGCTCGAGGAGGAGCAGTACTTC
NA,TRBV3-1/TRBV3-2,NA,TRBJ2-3,CASSEKRPLGTDTQYF,TGTGCCAGCAGCGAAAAGCGGCCTCTCGGTACAGATACGCAGTATTTT
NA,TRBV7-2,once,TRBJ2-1,CASSFRVSNEQFF,TGTGCCAGCAGCTTTCGGGTATCCAATGAGCAGTTCTTC
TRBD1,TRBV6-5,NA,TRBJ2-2,CASSSGQGVSKELFF,TGTGCCAGCTCCTCGGGACAGGGGGTATCGAAGGAGCTGTTTTTT
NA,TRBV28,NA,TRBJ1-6,CASSPPGGQYPSPLHF,TGTGCCAGCAGTCCGCCCGGGGGGCAGTATCCCTCACCCCTCCACTTT
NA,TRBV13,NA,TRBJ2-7,CASSRRGEAYEQYF,TGTGCCAGCAGCCGCAGGGGGGAGGCCTACGAGCAGTACTTC
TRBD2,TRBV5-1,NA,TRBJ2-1,CASRLAGGPWYEQFF,TGCGCCAGCAGGTTAGCGGGGGGGCCCTGGTATGAGCAGTTCTTC
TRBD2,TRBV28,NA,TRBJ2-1,CASSSPSGNKDEQFF,TGTGCCAGCAGTAGTCCTAGCGGGAATAAGGATGAGCAGTTCTTC
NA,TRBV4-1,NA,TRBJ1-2,CASSQGGTGRTNYGYTF,TGCGCCAGCAGCCAAGGGGGCACCGGCCGGACTAACTATGGCTACACCTTC